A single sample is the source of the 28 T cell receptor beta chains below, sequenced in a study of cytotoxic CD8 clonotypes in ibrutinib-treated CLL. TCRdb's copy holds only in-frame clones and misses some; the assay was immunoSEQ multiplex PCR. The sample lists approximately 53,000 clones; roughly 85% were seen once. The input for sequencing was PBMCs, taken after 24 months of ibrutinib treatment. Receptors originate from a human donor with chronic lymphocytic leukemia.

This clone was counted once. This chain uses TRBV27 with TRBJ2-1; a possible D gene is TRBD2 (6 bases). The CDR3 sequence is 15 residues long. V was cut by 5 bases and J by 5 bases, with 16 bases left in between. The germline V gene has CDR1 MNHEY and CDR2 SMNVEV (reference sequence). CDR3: CASSDYRDSHNEQFF. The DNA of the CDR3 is TGTGCCAGCAGTGATTACCGGGACTCGCACAATGAGCAGTTCTTC.

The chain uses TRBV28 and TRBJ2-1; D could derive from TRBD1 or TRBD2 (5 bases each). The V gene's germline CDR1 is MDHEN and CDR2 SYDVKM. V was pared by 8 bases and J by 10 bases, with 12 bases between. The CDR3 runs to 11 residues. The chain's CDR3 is CASRWGTEQFF. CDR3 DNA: TGTGCCAGCCGATGGGGGACCGAGCAGTTCTTC.

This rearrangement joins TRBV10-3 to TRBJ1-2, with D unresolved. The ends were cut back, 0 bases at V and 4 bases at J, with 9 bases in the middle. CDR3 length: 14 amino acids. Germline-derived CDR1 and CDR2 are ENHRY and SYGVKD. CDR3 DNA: TGTGCCATCAGTGAGTCGCCTGCATCCTATGGCTACACCTTC. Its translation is CAISESPASYGYTF.

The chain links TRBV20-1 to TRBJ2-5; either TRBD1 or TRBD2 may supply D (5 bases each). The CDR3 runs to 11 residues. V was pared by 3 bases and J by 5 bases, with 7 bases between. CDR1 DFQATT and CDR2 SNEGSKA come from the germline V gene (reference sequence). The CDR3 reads CSARWGETQYF. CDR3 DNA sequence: TGCAGTGCTAGGTGGGGGGAGACCCAGTACTTC.

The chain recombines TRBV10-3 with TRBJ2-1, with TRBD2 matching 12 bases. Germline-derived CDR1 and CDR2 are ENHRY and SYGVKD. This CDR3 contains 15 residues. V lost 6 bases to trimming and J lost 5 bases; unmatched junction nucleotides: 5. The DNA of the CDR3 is TGTGCCATCAGCCCCGGACTAGCGGGGAACAATGAGCAGTTCTTC. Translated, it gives CAISPGLAGNNEQFF.

The CDR3 here is CARGTPNQPQHF. CDR3 bases: TGCGCCAGAGGGACACCCAATCAGCCCCAGCATTTT. The rearrangement joins TRBV4-1 to TRBJ1-5, with D possibly matching TRBD1 (6 bases). CDR1 is MGHRA and CDR2 is YSYEKL in the germline V gene. Trimming shortened V by 9 bases and J by 3 bases, and 9 bases separated the two germline ends. This CDR3 comprises 12 residues.

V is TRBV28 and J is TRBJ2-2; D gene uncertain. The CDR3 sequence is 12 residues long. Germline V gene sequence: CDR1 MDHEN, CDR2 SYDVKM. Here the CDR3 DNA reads TGTGCGACGGGCGGGAACACCGGGGAGCTGTTTTTT. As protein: CATGGNTGELFF.

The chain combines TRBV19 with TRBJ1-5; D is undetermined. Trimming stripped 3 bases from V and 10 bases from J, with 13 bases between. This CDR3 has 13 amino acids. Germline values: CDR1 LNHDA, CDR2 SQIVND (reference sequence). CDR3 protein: CASSISVMDPQHF. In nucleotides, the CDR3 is TGTGCCAGTAGTATCTCGGTAATGGACCCCCAGCATTTT.

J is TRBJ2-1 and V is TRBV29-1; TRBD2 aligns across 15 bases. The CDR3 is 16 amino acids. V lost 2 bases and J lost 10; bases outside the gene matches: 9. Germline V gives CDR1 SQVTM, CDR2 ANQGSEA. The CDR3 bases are TGCAGCGTTGAATTTCGGACTAGCGGGAGGGCTAACGAGCAGTTCTTC. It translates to CSVEFRTSGRANEQFF.

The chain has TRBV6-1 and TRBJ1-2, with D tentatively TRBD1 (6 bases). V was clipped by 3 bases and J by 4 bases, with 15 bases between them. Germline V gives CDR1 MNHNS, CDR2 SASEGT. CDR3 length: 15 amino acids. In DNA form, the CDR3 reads TGTGCCAGCAGTGAGGACCCCGGACAGATCTATGGCTACACCTTC. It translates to CASSEDPGQIYGYTF.

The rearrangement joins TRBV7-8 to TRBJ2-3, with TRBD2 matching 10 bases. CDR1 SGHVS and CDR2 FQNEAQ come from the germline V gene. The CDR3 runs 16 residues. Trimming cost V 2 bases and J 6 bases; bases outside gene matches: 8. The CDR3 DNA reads TGTGCCAGCAGCTTAAGAGCGGGAGGGAGCGGGGATACGCAGTATTTT. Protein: CASSLRAGGSGDTQYF. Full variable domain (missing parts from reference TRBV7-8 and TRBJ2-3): GAGVSQSPRYKVAKRGQDVALRCDPISGHVSLFWYQQALGQGPEFLTYFQNEAQLDKSGLPSDRFFAERPEGSVSTLKIQRTQQEDSAVYLCASSLRAGGSGDTQYFGPGTRLTVL.

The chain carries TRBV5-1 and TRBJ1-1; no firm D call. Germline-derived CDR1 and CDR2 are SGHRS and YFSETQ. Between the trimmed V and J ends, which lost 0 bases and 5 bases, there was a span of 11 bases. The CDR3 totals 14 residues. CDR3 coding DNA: TGCGCCAGCAGCTTGGAGGCCAGCCTTACTGAAGCTTTCTTT. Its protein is CASSLEASLTEAFF.

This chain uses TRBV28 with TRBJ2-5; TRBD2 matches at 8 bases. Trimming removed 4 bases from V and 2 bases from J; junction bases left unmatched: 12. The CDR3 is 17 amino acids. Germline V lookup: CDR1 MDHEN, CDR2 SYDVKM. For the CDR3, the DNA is TGTGCCAGCAGTTCCACGGCGGGAGGCGTAGGACAAGAGACCCAGTACTTC. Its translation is CASSSTAGGVGQETQYF.

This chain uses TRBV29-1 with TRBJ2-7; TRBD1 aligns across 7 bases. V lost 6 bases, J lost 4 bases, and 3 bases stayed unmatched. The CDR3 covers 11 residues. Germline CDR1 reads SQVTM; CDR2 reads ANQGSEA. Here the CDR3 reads CSVEQGYEQYF. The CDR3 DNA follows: TGCAGCGTCGAACAGGGGTACGAGCAGTACTTC.

The CDR3 loop reads CASSSPQGAGNQPQHF. Written as DNA, the CDR3 is TGTGCCAGTAGTAGTCCCCAGGGGGCTGGCAATCAGCCCCAGCATTTT. This rearrangement joins TRBV19 to TRBJ1-5; 8 bases line up with TRBD1. Germline lookup yields CDR1 LNHDA and CDR2 SQIVND (reference sequence). This CDR3 comprises 16 residues. Trimming took 4 bases from V and 2 from J; bases not matched to a gene: 7.

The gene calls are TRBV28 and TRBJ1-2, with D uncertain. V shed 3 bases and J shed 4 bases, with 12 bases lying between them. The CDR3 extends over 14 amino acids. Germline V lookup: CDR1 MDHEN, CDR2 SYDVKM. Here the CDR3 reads CASSLTAATYGYTF. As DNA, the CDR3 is TGTGCCAGCAGTTTGACGGCAGCCACCTATGGCTACACCTTC.

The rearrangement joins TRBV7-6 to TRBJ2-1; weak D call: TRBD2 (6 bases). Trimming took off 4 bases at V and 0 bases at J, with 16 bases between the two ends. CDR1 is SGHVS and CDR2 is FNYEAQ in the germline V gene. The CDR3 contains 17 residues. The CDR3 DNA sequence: TGTGCCAGCAGCTCGATAACTAGCCACAGCTCCTACAATGAGCAGTTCTTC. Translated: CASSSITSHSSYNEQFF. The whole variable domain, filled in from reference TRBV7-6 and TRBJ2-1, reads GAGVSQSPRYKVTKRGQDVALRCDPISGHVSLYWYRQALGQGPEFLTYFNYEAQQDKSGLPNDRFSAERPEGSISTLTIQRTEQRDSAMYRCASSSITSHSSYNEQFFGPGTRLTVL.

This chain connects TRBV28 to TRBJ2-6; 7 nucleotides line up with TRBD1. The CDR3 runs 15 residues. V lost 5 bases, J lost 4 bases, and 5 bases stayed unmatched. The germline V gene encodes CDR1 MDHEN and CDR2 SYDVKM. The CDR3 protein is CASSQQGTGANVLTF. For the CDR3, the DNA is TGTGCCAGCAGTCAACAGGGGACCGGGGCCAACGTCCTGACTTTC.

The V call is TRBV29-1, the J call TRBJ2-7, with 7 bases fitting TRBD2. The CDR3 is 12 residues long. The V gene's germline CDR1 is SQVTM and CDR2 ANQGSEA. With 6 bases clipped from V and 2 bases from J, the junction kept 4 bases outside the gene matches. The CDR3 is CSVGGGAYEQYF. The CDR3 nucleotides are TGCAGCGTGGGGGGAGGGGCCTACGAGCAGTACTTC.

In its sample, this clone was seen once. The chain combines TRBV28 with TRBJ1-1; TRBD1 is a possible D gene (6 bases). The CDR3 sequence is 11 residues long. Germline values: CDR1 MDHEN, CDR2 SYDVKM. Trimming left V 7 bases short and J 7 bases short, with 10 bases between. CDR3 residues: CASNDRFEAFF. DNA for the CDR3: TGTGCCAGCAACGACAGGTTTGAAGCTTTCTTT.

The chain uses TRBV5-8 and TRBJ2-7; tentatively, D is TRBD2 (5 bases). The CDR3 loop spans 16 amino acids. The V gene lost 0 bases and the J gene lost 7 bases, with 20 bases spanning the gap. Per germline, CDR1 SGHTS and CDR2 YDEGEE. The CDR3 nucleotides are TGTGCCAGCAGCTTGGTAGTTCTAGCAGGTTACGGGGAGCAGTACTTC. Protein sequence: CASSLVVLAGYGEQYF.

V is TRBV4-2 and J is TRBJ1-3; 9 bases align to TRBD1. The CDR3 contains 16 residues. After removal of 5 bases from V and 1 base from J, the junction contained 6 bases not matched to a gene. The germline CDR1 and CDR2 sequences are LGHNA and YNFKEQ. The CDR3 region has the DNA TGTGCCAGCAGCGCCCGGGACAGGGAGTCTGGAAACACCATATATTTT. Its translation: CASSARDRESGNTIYF.

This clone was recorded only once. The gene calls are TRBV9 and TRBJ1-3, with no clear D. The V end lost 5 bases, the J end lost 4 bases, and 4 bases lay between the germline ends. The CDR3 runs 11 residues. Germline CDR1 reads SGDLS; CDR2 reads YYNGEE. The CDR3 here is CASRVGNTIYF. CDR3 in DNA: TGTGCCAGCAGGGTGGGAAACACCATATATTTT.

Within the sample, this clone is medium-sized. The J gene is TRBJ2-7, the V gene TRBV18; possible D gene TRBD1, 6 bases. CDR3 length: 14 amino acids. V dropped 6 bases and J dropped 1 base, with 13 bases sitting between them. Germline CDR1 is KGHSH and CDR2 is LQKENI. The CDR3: CASSPGVGSYEQYF. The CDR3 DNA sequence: TGTGCCAGCTCTCCAGGGGTCGGGTCCTACGAGCAGTACTTC.

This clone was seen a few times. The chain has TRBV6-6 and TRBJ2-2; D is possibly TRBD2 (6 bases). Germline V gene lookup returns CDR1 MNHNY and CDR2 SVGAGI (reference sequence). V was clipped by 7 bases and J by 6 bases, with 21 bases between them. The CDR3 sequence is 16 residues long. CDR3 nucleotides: TGTGCCAGCAAACTAACAGGACGGGAGAGACCCGGGGAGCTGTTTTTT. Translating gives CASKLTGRERPGELFF.

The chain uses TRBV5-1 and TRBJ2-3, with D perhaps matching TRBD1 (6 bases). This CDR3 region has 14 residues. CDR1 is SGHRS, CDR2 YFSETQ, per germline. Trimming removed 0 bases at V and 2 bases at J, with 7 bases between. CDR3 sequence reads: CASSLGQDTDTQYF. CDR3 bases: TGCGCCAGCAGCTTGGGACAGGACACAGATACGCAGTATTTT.

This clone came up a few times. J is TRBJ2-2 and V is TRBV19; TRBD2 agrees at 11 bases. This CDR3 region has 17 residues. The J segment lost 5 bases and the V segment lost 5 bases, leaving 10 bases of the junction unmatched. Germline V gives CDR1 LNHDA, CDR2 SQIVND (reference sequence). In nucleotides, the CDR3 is TGTGCCAGTAGTGACCCTAGCGGGAGGTACGGGACCGGGGAGCTGTTTTTT. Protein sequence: CASSDPSGRYGTGELFF.

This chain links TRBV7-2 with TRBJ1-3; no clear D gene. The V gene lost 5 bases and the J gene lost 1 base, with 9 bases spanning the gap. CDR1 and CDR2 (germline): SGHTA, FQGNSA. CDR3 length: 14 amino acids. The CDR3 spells CASSPRKSGNTIYF. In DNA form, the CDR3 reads TGTGCCAGCAGCCCCAGGAAGTCTGGAAACACCATATATTTT.